This record concerns one TCR beta chain sequence. The source of the sample is a study of Ad26.COV2.S vaccination and SARS-CoV-2 variants. Noted treatment: around 19 received Ad26.COV2.S at low or high dose, single or two shots; several received placebo; per-sample allocation not given. At day 63 after the first vaccine or placebo injection, samples were drawn. The assay was immunoSEQ multiplex PCR, and TCRdb's table has in-frame clones only and misses some. The data show about 350,000 clones, 65% to 90% seen once. Germline CDR1 and CDR2: SNHLY and FYNNEI. The CDR3 sequence is 15 residues long. The V and J ends lost 7 bases and 7 bases, in that order; junction bases with no gene match: 14.

The gene calls are TRBV2 and TRBJ2-7, with 9 bases fitting TRBD2. This material consisted of peripheral blood, taken in a trial of Ad26.COV2.S vaccine versus placebo. The sequence derives from a person aged 18-65 years who received the Ad26.COV2.S COVID-19 vaccine or a placebo. Written as DNA, the CDR3 is TGTGCCAGCACGAGTAGCGGGGGACCAGTGGGAGAGCAGTACTTC. It encodes CASTSSGGPVGEQYF.